The source of this TCR beta chain is a study of blood T cell dynamics during melanoma immunotherapy. At the level of the study: First-line therapy was either pembrolizumab or nivolumab with ipilimumab for metastatic melanoma.

The study's findings and limits: Disease-control patients' PBMC repertoires became either more clonal or more diverse at W3.

The time point denotes: week 3, after first cycle of checkpoint inhibitor. At 12 weeks after first infusion, RECIST 1.1 defined response for most patients. The CDR3 consists of 15 residues. Germline loops: CDR1 MDHEN, CDR2 SYDVKM. Trimming took 7 bases from V and 1 from J; bases not matched to a gene: 1. Concerning this clone itself: Antigen: not known.

Sequencing was performed with immunoSEQ multiplex PCR; in TCRdb, only in-frame clones are kept and a portion is missing. The sample yields about 15,000 clones, approximately 88% seen once. The chain employs TRBV28 and TRBJ2-2; 12 positions agree with TRBD2. This receptor was identified in a human donor with melanoma. The material was blood, obtained from a patient treated with checkpoint blockade. As DNA, the CDR3 is TGTGCCAGCACTAGCGGGAGGGTGAACACCGGGGAGCTGTTTTTT. It translates to CASTSGRVNTGELFF. Full variable domain (outside the CDR3, taken from reference TRBV28 and TRBJ2-2): DVKVTQSSRYLVKRTGEKVFLECVQDMDHENMFWYRQDPGLGLRLIYFSYDVKMKEKGDIPEGYSVSREKKERFSLILESASTNQTSMYLCASTSGRVNTGELFFGEGSRLTVL.